These T cell receptor beta chains were read from a single sample in a study of radiation and T cells in renal cell carcinoma. Measured with immunoSEQ multiplex PCR; TCRdb has only the in-frame clones, and not every one. Here the sample spans about 88,000 clones, 80% to 90% being singletons. The source was blood, collected from a patient whose treatment included radiotherapy and nephrectomy. These receptors came from a man between 45 and 60 years old with renal cell carcinoma. CDR3s include the opening cysteine and the closing phenylalanine or tryptophan. Fields, in order: V gene, J gene, clone size, D gene, CDR3 protein, CDR3 DNA. The D gene is left open where the match is weak. Clone size is stated in some rows and not others, as once, few, many or a class when expanded.

TRBV19	TRBJ1-4	-	-	CASSREQATNEKLFF	TGTGCCAGTAGTCGGGAACAGGCAACTAATGAAAAACTGTTTTTT
TRBV5-5	TRBJ2-2	-	-	CASSLAGEDTGELFF	TGTGCCAGCAGCTTGGCCGGGGAGGACACCGGGGAGCTGTTTTTT
TRBV5-6	TRBJ1-2	once	TRBD1	CASSLAQTGGNGYTF	TGTGCCAGCAGCTTGGCACAGACAGGGGGTAATGGCTACACCTTC
TRBV7-3	TRBJ2-1	-	TRBD1	CASSSRRTGINEQFF	TGTGCCAGCAGCTCGAGGAGGACAGGGATCAATGAGCAGTTCTTC
TRBV5-1	TRBJ2-2	-	-	CASSLMSGVTGELFF	TGCGCCAGCAGCTTGATGTCAGGGGTCACCGGGGAGCTGTTTTTT
TRBV28	TRBJ1-2	-	-	CASSPIDSNYGYTF	TGTGCCAGCAGTCCGATAGACAGCAACTATGGCTACACCTTC
TRBV6-5	TRBJ1-3	-	-	CASLEATPGNTIYF	TGTGCCAGTTTAGAAGCGACCCCTGGAAACACCATATATTTT
TRBV2	TRBJ1-3	-	TRBD1	CASSGDRDSGNTIYF	TGTGCCAGCAGTGGGGACAGGGACTCTGGAAACACCATATATTTT
TRBV18	TRBJ2-2	-	-	CASSSRTGELFF	TGTGCCAGCTCCTCAAGGACCGGGGAGCTGTTTTTT
TRBV7-9	TRBJ2-7	-	-	CASSLRDSYEQYF	TGTGCCAGCAGCCTCCGAGACAGCTACGAGCAGTACTTC
TRBV4-3	TRBJ1-2	-	TRBD1	CATPRGPTNYGYTF	TGCGCCACTCCTAGGGGGCCCACTAACTATGGCTACACCTTC
TRBV6-6	TRBJ1-4	-	TRBD1	CASDRGRGTNEKLFF	TGTGCCAGTGACAGGGGGCGCGGAACTAATGAAAAACTGTTTTTT
TRBV6-1	TRBJ1-5	few	-	CASSEAGAPSNQPQHF	TGTGCCAGCAGTGAAGCGGGGGCACCAAGCAATCAGCCCCAGCATTTT
TRBV4-3	TRBJ1-2	-	TRBD1	CASSQTTGSVNYGYTF	TGCGCCAGCAGCCAAACGACAGGGAGCGTCAACTATGGCTACACCTTC
TRBV9	TRBJ2-5	-	-	CASSRSQGVIETQYF	TGTGCCAGCAGCAGATCACAGGGTGTGATTGAGACCCAGTACTTC
TRBV11-2	TRBJ2-3	-	TRBD2	CASSLAPSGGDTQYF	TGTGCCAGCAGCTTAGCTCCTAGCGGGGGGGATACGCAGTATTTT
TRBV27	TRBJ2-1	-	-	CASSFNNEQFF	TGTGCCAGCAGTTTTAACAATGAGCAGTTCTTC
TRBV2	TRBJ1-2	-	-	CASSEQGYVYGYTF	TGTGCCAGCAGTGAACAGGGCTACGTCTATGGCTACACCTTC